This T cell receptor beta chain is from a study of cytomegalovirus exposure and HLA in healthy donors. The junction had 3 bases not matched to a gene; V was cut back by 4 bases and J by 3 bases. The CDR3 length is 14 residues. Per germline, CDR1 SEHNR and CDR2 FQNEAQ (reference sequence). In the case of this clone: Antigen: not known.

Primers for the PCR totalled 60 Vbeta and 13 Jbeta. The data were produced by immunoSEQ multiplex PCR, yet TCRdb's version contains in-frame clones alone and is incomplete. The profile covers about 230,000 clones, with about 80% appearing a single time and roughly 0.58% taken by the ten largest. Notes on the study in general: The study listed some 160 cytomegalovirus-associated TCR beta chains.

The rearrangement joins TRBV7-9 to TRBJ1-5; TRBD1 aligns across 7 bases. The sample taken for sequencing was PBMCs. The origin of this receptor is a woman aged 40 to 50 in good health and CMV-seronegative. For the CDR3, the DNA is TGTGCCAGCAGCTGGGGGACAGCCAATCAGCCCCAGCATTTT. Protein sequence: CASSWGTANQPQHF.